Each of the 27 T cell receptor beta chains below was sequenced from the same sample in a study of shared clonotypes between healthy human individuals. Assay used: immunoSEQ multiplex PCR; TCRdb lists only in-frame clones, some missing. The sample records about half a million clones, approximately 78% being singletons. Sequencing input: PBMCs. These receptors all stem from a woman in her thirties or forties in good health. Some clones in this sample may be carry-over from other donors' samples.

In its sample, this clone was seen once. This chain connects TRBV28 to TRBJ1-5; TRBD1 matches at 7 bases. Germline lookup yields CDR1 MDHEN and CDR2 SYDVKM. The J segment lost 0 bases and the V segment lost 6 bases, leaving 11 bases of the junction unmatched. There are 17 residues in the CDR3. The CDR3 nucleotides read TGTGCCAGCAGGAAACAGAACAGGGGCGGTAGCAATCAGCCCCAGCATTTT. It yields the protein CASRKQNRGGSNQPQHF.

For this clone: Other DNA sequences of this sample code for an identical CDR3. The chain carries TRBV2 and TRBJ1-1; 7 nucleotides align to TRBD1. The germline gives CDR1 SNHLY, CDR2 FYNNEI. With V trimmed by 7 bases and J by 4 bases, 9 bases remained unmatched. The CDR3 contains 14 residues. The chain's CDR3 is CASNSRDSSTEAFF. The CDR3 DNA is TGTGCCAGCAATTCCCGGGACAGTTCCACTGAAGCTTTCTTT.

The chain is built from TRBV28 and TRBJ1-5, with 9 bases fitting TRBD1. V gave up 5 bases and J gave up 3 bases; unmatched junction bases: 11. The CDR3 has 17 amino acids. The germline gives CDR1 MDHEN, CDR2 SYDVKM. This CDR3 reads CASSHPPGTGFNQPQHF. In DNA, the CDR3 is TGTGCCAGCAGTCATCCTCCCGGGACAGGGTTCAATCAGCCCCAGCATTTT. The whole variable domain, filled in from reference TRBV28 and TRBJ1-5, reads DVKVTQSSRYLVKRTGEKVFLECVQDMDHENMFWYRQDPGLGLRLIYFSYDVKMKEKGDIPEGYSVSREKKERFSLILESASTNQTSMYLCASSHPPGTGFNQPQHFGDGTRLSIL.

This clone was found many times. The rearrangement uses TRBV11-2 and TRBJ1-4; TRBD1 aligns across 8 bases. The CDR3 spans 16 residues. Unmatched junction bases numbered 9, after V lost 5 bases and J lost 4 bases. Per germline, CDR1 SGHAT and CDR2 FQNNGV. CDR3 in amino acids: CASSLRTGFRNEKLFF. The CDR3 nucleotides read TGTGCCAGCAGCCTCCGGACAGGGTTTCGTAATGAAAAACTGTTTTTT. The full variable domain, with the rest looked up from reference TRBV11-2 and TRBJ1-4, is EAGVAQSPRYKIIEKRQSVAFWCNPISGHATLYWYQQILGQGPKLLIQFQNNGVVDDSQLPKDRFSAERLKGVDSTLKIQPAKLEDSAVYLCASSLRTGFRNEKLFFGSGTQLSVL.

The V call is TRBV7-3, the J call TRBJ2-7, with a weak D call TRBD1 (6 bases). The germline V gene encodes CDR1 SGHTA and CDR2 FQGTGA. This CDR3 contains 15 residues. Trimming took off 5 bases at V and 2 bases at J, with 16 bases between the two ends. The CDR3 DNA sequence: TGTGCCAGCAGCCCTCAAGGGGGTAGCCCCTACGAGCAGTACTTC. This sequence encodes CASSPQGGSPYEQYF.

The rearrangement uses TRBV19 and TRBJ2-1, with 8 nucleotides matching TRBD2. CDR1 LNHDA and CDR2 SQIVND come from the germline V gene (reference sequence). The CDR3 is made up of 14 amino acids. V dropped 3 bases and J dropped 6; count of bases not matched to a gene: 4. The CDR3 sequence is CASSILAGTNEQFF. Here the CDR3 DNA reads TGTGCCAGTAGTATTCTAGCGGGCACCAATGAGCAGTTCTTC.

The V and J genes are TRBV28 and TRBJ2-5, with 7 bases aligning to TRBD1. The J call may be faulty, since TRBJ2-7 better matches the DNA end. Per germline, CDR1 MDHEN and CDR2 SYDVKM. The CDR3 is made up of 14 amino acids. CDR3 sequence reads: CASSPPGQSYEQYF. The CDR3 DNA sequence: TGTGCCAGCAGTCCTCCGGGACAGTCCTACGAGCAGTACTTC.

The chain recombines TRBV5-1 with TRBJ2-1; TRBD2 agrees at 8 bases. Looked up from germline, CDR1 is SGHRS and CDR2 is YFSETQ. V shed 2 bases and J 7 bases; nucleotides not matched to a gene: 8. The CDR3 contains 15 residues. CDR3 nucleotides: TGCGCCAGCAGCTTTCGCACTAGCGGAAGGAATGAGCAGTTCTTC. Amino acid sequence: CASSFRTSGRNEQFF. Supplemented by reference TRBV5-1 and TRBJ2-1, the full variable domain reads KAGVTQTPRYLIKTRGQQVTLSCSPISGHRSVSWYQQTPGQGLQFLFEYFSETQRNKGNFPGRFSGRQFSNSRSEMNVSTLELGDSALYLCASSFRTSGRNEQFFGPGTRLTVL.

This clone was seen more than once but under ten times. The chain has TRBV28 and TRBJ2-2; D not certain. This CDR3 is 13 amino acids long. CDR1 is MDHEN and CDR2 is SYDVKM in the germline V gene. V lost 3 bases and J lost 5, with 7 bases in between. The CDR3: CASSFRVTGELFF. The CDR3 DNA reads as TGTGCCAGCAGTTTTCGGGTTACCGGGGAGCTGTTTTTT.

CDR3 DNA: TGTGCCAGCAGGAGGGGGGACTCACCCCTCCACTTT. Its protein is CASRRGDSPLHF. This chain uses TRBV6-5 with TRBJ1-6; a possible D gene is TRBD1 (6 bases). In germline, CDR1 is MNHEY, CDR2 SVGAGI. Trimming removed 6 bases at V and 10 bases at J, with 10 bases between. The CDR3 is made up of 12 amino acids.

This clone was recorded only once. A read error likely explains this, since a far larger clone differs by one base. Other DNA sequences within the sample encode an identical CDR3. The J gene is TRBJ1-6, the V gene TRBV28; D possibly corresponds to TRBD1 (5 bases). Germline CDR1 is MDHEN and CDR2 is SYDVKM. This CDR3 contains 14 residues. The CDR3 spells CASRPGVLNSPLHF. In DNA form, the CDR3 reads TGTGCCAGCCGTCCGGGGGTCTTGAATTCGCCCCTCCACTTT.

This clone came up a few times. The chain joins TRBV5-1 to TRBJ1-1; unclear D gene. With 1 base removed from V and 7 bases from J, the gap between germline ends came to 20 bases. This CDR3 has 16 amino acids. The germline gives CDR1 SGHRS, CDR2 YFSETQ. In DNA, the CDR3 is TGCGCCAGCAGCTTGTCCCTAGAATCGAGGGAAAATGAAGCTTTCTTT. Its protein is CASSLSLESRENEAFF. Supplemented by reference TRBV5-1 and TRBJ1-1, the full variable domain reads KAGVTQTPRYLIKTRGQQVTLSCSPISGHRSVSWYQQTPGQGLQFLFEYFSETQRNKGNFPGRFSGRQFSNSRSEMNVSTLELGDSALYLCASSLSLESRENEAFFGQGTRLTVV.

The V and J genes are TRBV11-1 and TRBJ2-5; D unresolved. The DNA end is more similar to TRBJ2-7, so the J call may be wrong. The CDR3 extends over 11 amino acids. The germline gives CDR1 SGHAT, CDR2 FQDESV (reference sequence). The CDR3 region is CASSLHYEQYF. The CDR3 DNA is TGTGCCAGCAGCTTACACTACGAGCAGTACTTC.

Only one count was recorded for this clone. This chain links TRBV9 with TRBJ2-2, with TRBD2 matching 14 bases. V gave up 1 base and J gave up 5 bases; unmatched junction bases: 4. Germline CDR1 is SGDLS and CDR2 is YYNGEE. CDR3 length: 17 residues. The CDR3 DNA follows: TGTGCCAGCAGCGTATCCGGGACTAGCGGGAGAACCGGGGAGCTGTTTTTT. This codes for CASSVSGTSGRTGELFF.

The CDR3 sequence: CASMEGDRDYEQYF. The CDR3 region has the DNA TGTGCCAGCATGGAAGGAGACAGAGACTACGAGCAGTACTTC. The chain has TRBV2 and TRBJ2-7; D is perhaps TRBD1 (5 bases). Germline CDR1 reads SNHLY; CDR2 reads FYNNEI. This CDR3 comprises 14 residues. V was shortened by 7 bases and J by 3 bases, with 16 bases between the two germline ends. Full variable domain (missing parts from reference TRBV2 and TRBJ2-7): EPEVTQTPSHQVTQMGQEVILRCVPISNHLYFYWYRQILGQKVEFLVSFYNNEISEKSEIFDDQFSVERPDGSNFTLKIRSTKLEDSAMYFCASMEGDRDYEQYFGPGTRLTVT.

The chain links TRBV10-3 to TRBJ2-5; 13 bases line up with TRBD2. Germline V gene lookup returns CDR1 ENHRY and CDR2 SYGVKD. The CDR3 has 15 amino acids. The ends lost 4 bases at V and 6 bases at J; junction bases unmatched: 5. In DNA form, the CDR3 reads TGTGCCATCAGTGGACTAGCGGGAGGTGGAAAGACCCAGTACTTC. It encodes CAISGLAGGGKTQYF.

The chain uses TRBV7-3 and TRBJ1-3; no reliable D call. The V end was cut by 5 bases, the J end by 2 bases, with 7 bases between. From germline, CDR1 is SGHTA and CDR2 FQGTGA. This CDR3 has 13 amino acids. The CDR3 DNA follows: TGTGCCAGCAGCGAACAGCCTGGAAACACCATATATTTT. As protein: CASSEQPGNTIYF.

Notes on this clone: A much larger clone sits a single nucleotide away, making a read error possible. The chain is built from TRBV30 and TRBJ2-3, with 7 nucleotides matching TRBD2. The V segment lost 1 base and the J segment 3 bases; nucleotides outside the gene matches: 7. The CDR3 consists of 15 residues. Germline lookup yields CDR1 GTSNPN and CDR2 SVGIG (reference sequence). The CDR3 region is CAWSEPAGLTDTQYF. CDR3 sequence (DNA): TGTGCCTGGAGTGAACCAGCGGGACTTACAGATACGCAGTATTTT.

The V gene is TRBV25-1, the J gene TRBJ2-3; 7 nucleotides line up with TRBD2. V dropped 7 bases and J dropped 0; count of bases not matched to a gene: 7. The CDR3 is 15 residues long. Germline assignment: CDR1 MGHDK and CDR2 SYGVNS. The CDR3 coding sequence is TGTGCCAGCACCGGGGGAGGGCCGAGCACAGATACGCAGTATTTT. It translates to CASTGGGPSTDTQYF. Full variable domain (missing parts from reference TRBV25-1 and TRBJ2-3): EADIYQTPRYLVIGTGKKITLECSQTMGHDKMYWYQQDPGMELHLIHYSYGVNSTEKGDLSSESTVSRIRTEHFPLTLESARPSHTSQYLCASTGGGPSTDTQYFGPGTRLTVL.

With respect to this clone: Just one base apart from a much larger clone, this may be a read error. The rearrangement uses TRBV28 and TRBJ2-3; no firm D call. CDR3 length equals 15 residues. Germline CDR1 MDHEN, CDR2 SYDVKM. V was shortened by 5 bases and J by 7 bases, with 19 bases between the two germline ends. CDR3 DNA sequence: TGTGCCAGCAGTCCCGACCGAAGACTTACAAATACGCAGTATTTT. Translated, it gives CASSPDRRLTNTQYF.

The chain is built from TRBV5-6 and TRBJ1-2, with 9 bases matching TRBD1. Germline trimming cut 7 bases from V and 4 bases from J; bases unmatched to any gene: 14. The CDR3 contains 16 residues. Germline-derived CDR1 and CDR2 are SGHDT and YYEEEE. CDR3 sequence reads: CASSGTGGAEGYGYTF. The CDR3, as DNA: TGTGCCAGCTCGGGAACAGGGGGCGCGGAGGGCTATGGCTACACCTTC.

This clone was seen only once. The CDR3 here is CASSEMREAYEQYF. The CDR3 bases are TGTGCCAGCAGTGAAATGCGGGAGGCCTACGAGCAGTACTTC. This rearrangement joins TRBV6-1 to TRBJ2-7, with 8 positions matching TRBD2. The CDR3 runs 14 residues. After removal of 2 bases from V and 2 bases from J, the junction contained 2 bases not matched to a gene. Germline CDR1 and CDR2: MNHNS and SASEGT.

As regards this clone: A much larger clone lies one base from this, so it may be a read error. The chain links TRBV28 to TRBJ2-5, with 12 bases aligning to TRBD2. J gave up 3 bases and V 6 bases, and 5 bases lay outside the gene matches. The CDR3 contains 15 residues. The germline V gene encodes CDR1 MDHEN and CDR2 SYDVKM. CDR3 residues: CASSPRLAGEETQYF. For the CDR3, the DNA is TGTGCCAGCAGCCCCCGACTAGCGGGAGAAGAGACCCAGTACTTC. Filled out from reference TRBV28 and TRBJ2-5, the complete variable domain reads DVKVTQSSRYLVKRTGEKVFLECVQDMDHENMFWYRQDPGLGLRLIYFSYDVKMKEKGDIPEGYSVSREKKERFSLILESASTNQTSMYLCASSPRLAGEETQYFGPGTRLLVL.

The chain couples TRBV14 to TRBJ2-1, with D possibly TRBD2 on 6 matching bases. Germline CDR1 is SGHDN and CDR2 is FVKESK. The CDR3 consists of 16 residues. The V and J ends lost 5 bases and 9 bases respectively, with 23 bases between them. The CDR3 is CASSYSSGTSASEQFF. As DNA, the CDR3 is TGTGCCAGCAGCTACAGTTCCGGGACTTCCGCCTCTGAGCAGTTCTTC. The full variable domain, its missing parts supplied by reference TRBV14 and TRBJ2-1, is EAGVTQFPSHSVIEKGQTVTLRCDPISGHDNLYWYRRVMGKEIKFLLHFVKESKQDESGMPNNRFLAERTGGTYSTLKVQPAELEDSGVYFCASSYSSGTSASEQFFGPGTRLTVL.

Comments on this clone: A single base is all that separates this from a far larger clone, so a read error is likely. The rearrangement links TRBV7-9 to TRBJ2-7, with 11 positions matching TRBD2. This CDR3 contains 16 residues. In germline, CDR1 is SEHNR, CDR2 FQNEAQ (reference sequence). The chain's CDR3 is CVSSSPGTSGTYEQYF. The CDR3 nucleotides read TGTGTCAGCAGCTCTCCAGGGACTAGCGGCACCTACGAGCAGTACTTC.

This chain connects TRBV9 to TRBJ2-1; no firm D call. Trimming took off 4 bases at V and 5 bases at J, with 7 bases between the two ends. The CDR3 consists of 12 residues. Germline V CDR1 and CDR2: SGDLS, YYNGEE. The CDR3 DNA reads TGTGCCAGCAGCCCTAGAGACAATGAGCAGTTCTTC. Translation: CASSPRDNEQFF.

The rearrangement links TRBV7-8 to TRBJ2-1; D gene ambiguous. The germline V and J ends were trimmed by 5 bases and 6 bases, with 14 bases remaining between them. Germline loops: CDR1 SGHVS, CDR2 FQNEAQ. The CDR3 is made up of 14 amino acids. For the CDR3, the DNA is TGTGCCAGCAGCCGGGTCATCGAGTTCAATGAGCAGTTCTTC. Amino acids: CASSRVIEFNEQFF.